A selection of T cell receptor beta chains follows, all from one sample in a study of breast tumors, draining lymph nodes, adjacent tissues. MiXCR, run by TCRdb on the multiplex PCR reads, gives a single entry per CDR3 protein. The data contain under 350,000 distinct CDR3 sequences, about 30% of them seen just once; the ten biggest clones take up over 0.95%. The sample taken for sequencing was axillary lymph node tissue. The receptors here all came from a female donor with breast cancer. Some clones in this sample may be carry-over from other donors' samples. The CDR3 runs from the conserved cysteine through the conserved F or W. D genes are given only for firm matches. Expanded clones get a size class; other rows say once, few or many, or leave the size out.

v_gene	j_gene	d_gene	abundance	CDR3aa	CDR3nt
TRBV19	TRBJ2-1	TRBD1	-	CASSLDRGPYNEQFF	TGTGCCAGTAGTCTAGACAGGGGGCCGTACAATGAGCAGTTCTTC
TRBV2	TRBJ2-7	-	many	CASRASYEQYF	TGTGCCAGCAGAGCTTCCTACGAGCAGTACTTC
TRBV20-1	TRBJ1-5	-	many	CSARGGLGSNQPQHF	TGCAGTGCTCGAGGGGGGCTCGGAAGCAATCAGCCCCAGCATTTT
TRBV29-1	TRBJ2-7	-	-	CSVRTGDYEQYF	TGCAGCGTCCGGACTGGGGACTACGAGCAGTACTTC
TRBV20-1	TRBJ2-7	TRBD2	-	CCARGTTSGSAEQYF	TGCTGTGCTAGAGGTACGACTAGCGGGAGTGCCGAGCAGTACTTC
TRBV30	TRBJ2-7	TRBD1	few	CAWNPGQGLYEQYF	TGTGCCTGGAATCCGGGACAGGGCCTTTACGAGCAGTACTTC
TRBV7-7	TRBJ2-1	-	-	CASSLGGRTKEQFF	TGTGCTAGCAGCTTAGGGGGGCGAACCAAAGAGCAGTTCTTC
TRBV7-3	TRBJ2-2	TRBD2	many	CASSHSGTANTGELFF	TGTGCCAGCAGCCATAGCGGGACGGCGAACACCGGGGAGCTGTTTTTT
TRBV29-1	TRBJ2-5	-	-	CSVHETGQETQYF	TGCAGCGTTCACGAAACGGGACAAGAGACCCAGTACTTC
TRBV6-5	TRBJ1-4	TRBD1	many	CASSYYRGQGVEKLFF	TGTGCCAGCAGTTACTATCGGGGACAGGGAGTTGAAAAACTGTTTTTT
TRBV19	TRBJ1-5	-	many	CASKDGLNQPQHF	TGTGCCAGTAAGGACGGACTCAATCAGCCCCAGCATTTT
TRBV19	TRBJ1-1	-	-	CATMVKAGLEEAFF	TGTGCCACTATGGTCAAGGCAGGGCTTGAAGAAGCTTTCTTT
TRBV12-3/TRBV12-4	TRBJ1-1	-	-	CASSLNRRNTEAFF	TGTGCCAGCAGTTTAAATCGGCGCAACACTGAAGCTTTCTTT
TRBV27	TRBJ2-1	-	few	CASSLAEPDFNEQFF	TGTGCCAGCAGTTTAGCTGAACCCGATTTTAATGAGCAGTTCTTC
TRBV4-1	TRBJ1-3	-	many	CASSSGTGKGTIYF	TGCGCCAGCAGCTCCGGGACGGGAAAGGGCACCATATATTTT
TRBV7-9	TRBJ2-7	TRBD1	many	CASSSQGQPREQYF	TGTGCCAGCAGCTCTCAGGGACAGCCTCGGGAGCAGTACTTC
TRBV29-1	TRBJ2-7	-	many	CSVDSGDSLVGGQYF	TGCAGCGTCGACAGTGGCGACTCCCTCGTAGGGGGGCAGTACTTC
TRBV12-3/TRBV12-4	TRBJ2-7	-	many	CASSLTPPTSYEQYF	TGTGCCAGCAGTTTAACCCCACCGACCTCCTACGAGCAGTACTTC
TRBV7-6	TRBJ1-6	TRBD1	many	CASSFQPTWDRSNSPLHF	TGTGCCAGCAGCTTTCAACCCACCTGGGACAGGTCTAATTCACCCCTCCACTTT
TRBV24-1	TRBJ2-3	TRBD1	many	CATSERQGDADTQYF	TGTGCCACCAGTGAGCGACAGGGAGACGCAGATACGCAGTATTTT